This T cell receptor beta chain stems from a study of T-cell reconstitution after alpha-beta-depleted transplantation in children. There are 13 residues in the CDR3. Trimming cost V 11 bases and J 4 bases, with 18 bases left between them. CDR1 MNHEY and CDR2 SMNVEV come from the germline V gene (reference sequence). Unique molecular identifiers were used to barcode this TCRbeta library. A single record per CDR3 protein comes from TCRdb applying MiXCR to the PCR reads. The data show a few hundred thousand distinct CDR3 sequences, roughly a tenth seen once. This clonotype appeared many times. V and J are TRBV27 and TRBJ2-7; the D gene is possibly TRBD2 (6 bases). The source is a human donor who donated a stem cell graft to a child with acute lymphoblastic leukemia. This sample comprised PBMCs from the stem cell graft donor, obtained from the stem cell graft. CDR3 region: CAAGRGVAYEQYF. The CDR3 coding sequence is TGTGCCGCAGGGCGGGGAGTGGCTTACGAGCAGTACTTC.